This T cell receptor (beta chain) was documented in a study of T cells in Graves' hyperthyroidism and ophthalmopathy. Study context: Any treatment followed the collection of peripheral blood at initial diagnosis.

The investigators amplified TCR beta CDR3 regions from RNA transcripts. TCR CDR3 regions were first amplified by RT-PCR with HTBI primers. MiXCR was run by TCRdb on the multiplex PCR reads, yielding one entry per CDR3 protein. This sample has 400,000 to 550,000 distinct CDR3 sequences, with less than 25% found just once. Germline V gene lookup returns CDR1 MNHNS and CDR2 SASEGT. CDR3 length equals 13 residues. Trimming removed 5 bases from V and 0 bases from J, with 7 bases in between. This receptor was identified in a woman aged 25-40 years with Graves' ophthalmopathy. Sequencing input: blood. The genes are TRBV6-1 and TRBJ1-2; no clear D gene. Written as DNA, the CDR3 is TGTGCCAGCAGTCCAAGGGCTAACTATGGCTACACCTTC. Protein sequence: CASSPRANYGYTF.